This TCR beta chain was recorded in a study of blood T cells in healthy people across ages. Study details: Researchers report that template switching captured about one barcoded beta molecule per two T cells.

A second PCR of about 6 to 11 cycles used a sample-barcoded 5' primer and a J-beta primer mix. TCRdb analysed the 5' RACE reads with MiXCR anew, one entry per CDR3 protein. Of hundreds of thousands of distinct CDR3 sequences in the sample, around two thirds are singletons; the top ten hold about 30%. As to this clonotype: Its antigen remains unknown.

V was clipped by 2 bases and J by 8 bases; unmatched bases: 6. This CDR3 has 16 amino acids. Germline lookup yields CDR1 MNHNS and CDR2 SASEGT. Broader study findings: TCR beta diversity, measured per million T cells, fell in a roughly linear way with age.

The TCR comes from a man aged 30 to 45 in good health. Sequences were obtained from blood. This chain joins TRBV6-1 and TRBJ2-1; TRBD2 agrees at 13 bases. CDR3 nucleotide sequence: TGTGCCAGCAGTGAACAACTAGCGGGGGGGTTCGATGAGCAGTTCTTC. It translates to CASSEQLAGGFDEQFF.